Listed here are 4 T cell receptor beta chains from one sample, sequenced in a study of blood T cell repertoires in COVID-19. Assay: immunoSEQ multiplex PCR; the TCRdb copy retains only in-frame clones and omits some. The repertoire includes 150,000 or so clones, 80% to 90% of them detected once, and about 2.5% sits in the top ten. What was sequenced was peripheral blood. Every receptor here comes from a woman in her 70s with acute or convalescent COVID-19.

This clone was seen only once. The chain is built from TRBV19 and TRBJ1-2, with D maybe TRBD1 (5 bases). V was clipped by 2 bases and J by 1 base, with 11 bases between them. The germline V gene encodes CDR1 LNHDA and CDR2 SQIVND (reference sequence). The CDR3 is 15 amino acids. CDR3 nucleotides: TGTGCCAGTAGTATAACCACAGGAAATAACTATGGCTACACCTTC. Protein: CASSITTGNNYGYTF. Full variable domain (rest looked up from reference TRBV19 and TRBJ1-2): DGGITQSPKYLFRKEGQNVTLSCEQNLNHDAMYWYRQDPGQGLRLIYYSQIVNDFQKGDIAEGYSVSREKKESFPLTVTSAQKNPTAFYLCASSITTGNNYGYTFGSGTRLTVV.

V usage is TRBV28 and J usage is TRBJ1-3, with D possibly TRBD1 on 6 matching bases. Germline CDR1 and CDR2: MDHEN and SYDVKM. The V end was cut by 5 bases, the J end by 0 bases, with 14 bases between. The CDR3 consists of 16 residues. CDR3 coding DNA: TGTGCCAGCAGTCCCTGGTCAGGGGACTCTGGAAACACCATATATTTT. Amino acids: CASSPWSGDSGNTIYF.

The J gene is TRBJ2-7, the V gene TRBV6-5; 10 bases fit TRBD1. Trimming removed 0 bases from V and 5 bases from J; junction bases left unmatched: 4. The CDR3 covers 15 residues. Per germline, CDR1 MNHEY and CDR2 SVGAGI. DNA of the CDR3: TGTGCCAGCAGTTACTCGAGACAGGGGGCCCACGAGCAGTACTTC. Encoded protein: CASSYSRQGAHEQYF.

This rearrangement joins TRBV5-4 to TRBJ2-7, with 9 bases matching TRBD1. V trimming: 0 bases; J trimming: 7 bases; junction bases outside the gene matches: 2. CDR3 length: 13 residues. The germline V gene encodes CDR1 SGHNT and CDR2 YYREEE (reference sequence). Here the CDR3 reads CASSLGQGVEQYF. As DNA, the CDR3 is TGTGCCAGCAGCTTGGGACAGGGGGTGGAGCAGTACTTC.